The clone carrying this T cell receptor beta chain was detected a few times. Its antigen is not known. The sample comes from a study of T cells in Graves' hyperthyroidism and ophthalmopathy. Study as a whole: It was at initial diagnosis, before any treatment, that peripheral blood was collected. Study-level results: Blood also carried most thyroid clonotypes expanded above 0.001.

With 0 bases removed from V and 1 base from J, the gap between germline ends came to 12 bases. This CDR3 has 16 amino acids. The germline CDR1 and CDR2 sequences are LGHDT and YNNKEL (reference sequence). Among the patients, aged 18 to 65, hyperthyroidism was newly diagnosed and had lasted under 2 months. Template material for amplifying TCR beta CDR3 regions consisted of RNA transcripts. The study used the HTBI primer set for a first-round RT-PCR of the TCR CDR3. TCRdb independently ran MiXCR on the multiplex PCR reads; one entry per CDR3 protein. The table lists around 340,000 distinct CDR3 sequences, approximately 15% of them singletons.

The TCR comes from a woman aged 25 to 45 with Graves' hyperthyroidism. Source material: blood. J is TRBJ1-2 and V is TRBV3-1; a possible D gene is TRBD1 (5 bases). The CDR3 protein is CASSQEVGGVNYGYTF. In nucleotides, the CDR3 is TGTGCCAGCAGCCAAGAGGTCGGGGGTGTTAACTATGGCTACACCTTC.